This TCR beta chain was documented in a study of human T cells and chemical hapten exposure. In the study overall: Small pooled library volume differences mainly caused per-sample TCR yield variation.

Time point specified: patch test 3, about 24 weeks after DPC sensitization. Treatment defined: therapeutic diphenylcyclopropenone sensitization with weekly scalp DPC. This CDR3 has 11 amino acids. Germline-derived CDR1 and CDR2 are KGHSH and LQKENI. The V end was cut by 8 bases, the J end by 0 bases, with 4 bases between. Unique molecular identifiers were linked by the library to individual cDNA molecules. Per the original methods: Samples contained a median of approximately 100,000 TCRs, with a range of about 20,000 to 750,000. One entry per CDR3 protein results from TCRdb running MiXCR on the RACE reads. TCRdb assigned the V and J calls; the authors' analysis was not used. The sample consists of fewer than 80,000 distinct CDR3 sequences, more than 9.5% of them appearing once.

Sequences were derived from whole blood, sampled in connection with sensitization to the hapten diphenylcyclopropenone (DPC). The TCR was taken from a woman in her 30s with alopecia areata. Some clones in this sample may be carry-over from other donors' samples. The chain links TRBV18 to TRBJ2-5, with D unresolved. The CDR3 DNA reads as TGTGCCAGCAAGTACCAAGAGACCCAGTACTTC. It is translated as CASKYQETQYF.